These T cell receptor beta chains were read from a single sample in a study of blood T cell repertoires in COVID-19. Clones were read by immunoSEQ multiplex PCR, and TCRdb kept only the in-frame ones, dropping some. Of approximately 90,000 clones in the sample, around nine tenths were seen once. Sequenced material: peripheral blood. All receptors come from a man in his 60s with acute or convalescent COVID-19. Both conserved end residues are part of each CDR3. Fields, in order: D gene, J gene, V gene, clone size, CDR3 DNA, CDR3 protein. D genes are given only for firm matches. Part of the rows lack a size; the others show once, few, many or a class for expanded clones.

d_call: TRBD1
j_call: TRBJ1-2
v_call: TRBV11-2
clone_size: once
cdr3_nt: TGTGCCAGCCCGAAGTCGGGACAGCTCTATGGCTACACCTTC
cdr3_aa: CASPKSGQLYGYTF

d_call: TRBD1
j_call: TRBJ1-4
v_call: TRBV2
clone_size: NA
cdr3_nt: TGTGCCAGCAGGGGGGACAGGGGATTTACTAATGAAAAACTGTTTTTT
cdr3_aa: CASRGDRGFTNEKLFF

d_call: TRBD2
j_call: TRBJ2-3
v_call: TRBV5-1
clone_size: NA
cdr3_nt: TGCGCCAGCAGCCTCAATCTAGGCCAGGGAGGGACAGATACGCAGTATTTT
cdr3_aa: CASSLNLGQGGTDTQYF

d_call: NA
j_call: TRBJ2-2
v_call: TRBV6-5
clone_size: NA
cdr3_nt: TGTGCCAGCAGTTACGGCCTCACCGGGGAGCTGTTTTTT
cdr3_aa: CASSYGLTGELFF

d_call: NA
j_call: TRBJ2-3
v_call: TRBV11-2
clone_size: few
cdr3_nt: TGTGCCAGCAGCCCAGGGAGAGGGACTAGCACAGATACGCAGTATTTT
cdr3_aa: CASSPGRGTSTDTQYF

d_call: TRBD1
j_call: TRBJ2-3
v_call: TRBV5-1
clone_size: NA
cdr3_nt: TGCGCCAGCAGTACCCGGGACAGGGGGCGAACTAGCACAGATACGCAGTATTTT
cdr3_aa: CASSTRDRGRTSTDTQYF

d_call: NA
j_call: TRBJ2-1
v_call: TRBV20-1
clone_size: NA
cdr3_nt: TGCAGTGCTGCGGGCAATGAGCAGTTCTTC
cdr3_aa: CSAAGNEQFF

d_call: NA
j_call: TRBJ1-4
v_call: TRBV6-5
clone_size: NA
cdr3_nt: TGTGCCAGCAGCTCGAAACAGGGAACTAATGAAAAACTGTTTTTT
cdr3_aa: CASSSKQGTNEKLFF

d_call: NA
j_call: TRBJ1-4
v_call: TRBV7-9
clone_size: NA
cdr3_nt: TGTGCCAGCAGCTCCACCGGGACAAGGGTAAATGAAAAACTGTTTTTT
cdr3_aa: CASSSTGTRVNEKLFF

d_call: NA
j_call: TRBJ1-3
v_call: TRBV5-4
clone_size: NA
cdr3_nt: TGTGCCAGCAGCTTAGGTACAGGGTCCCGAAACACCATATATTTT
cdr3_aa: CASSLGTGSRNTIYF

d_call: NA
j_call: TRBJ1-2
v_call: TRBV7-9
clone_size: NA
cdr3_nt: TGTGCCAGCAGCCGTCTACAGCATGGCTACACCTTC
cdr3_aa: CASSRLQHGYTF

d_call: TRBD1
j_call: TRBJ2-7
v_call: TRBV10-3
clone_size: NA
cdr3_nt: TGTGCCATCAGTGTGGGACAGGGCTCCTACGAGCAGTACTTC
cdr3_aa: CAISVGQGSYEQYF

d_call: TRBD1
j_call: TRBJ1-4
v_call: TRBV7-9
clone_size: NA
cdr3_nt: TGTGCCAGCAGCTCGGGACAGGGTGGAGAAAAACTGTTTTTT
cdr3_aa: CASSSGQGGEKLFF

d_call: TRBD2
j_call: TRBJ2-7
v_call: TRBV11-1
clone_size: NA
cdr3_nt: TGTGCCAGCAGCCCAGGACTAGCTTACGAGCAGTACTTC
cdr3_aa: CASSPGLAYEQYF

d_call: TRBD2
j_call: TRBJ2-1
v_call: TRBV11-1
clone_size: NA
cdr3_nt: TGTGCCAGCAGCTTCCGGGGGGACTCGTACAATGAGCAGTTCTTC
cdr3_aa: CASSFRGDSYNEQFF

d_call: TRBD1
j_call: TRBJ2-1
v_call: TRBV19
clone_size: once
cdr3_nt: TGTGCCAGTAGGTCCGGGACAGGGGCCGGTACCGGGTTCTTC
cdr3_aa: CASRSGTGAGTGFF

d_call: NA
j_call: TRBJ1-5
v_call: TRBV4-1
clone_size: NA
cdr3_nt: TGCGCCAGCAGCCAAGAAGCACAGGCGATCAATCAGCCCCAGCATTTT
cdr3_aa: CASSQEAQAINQPQHF

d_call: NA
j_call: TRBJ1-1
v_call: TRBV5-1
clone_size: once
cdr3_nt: TGCGCCAGCAGCCCCGAGGGGGGGGACATTGAAGCTTTCTTT
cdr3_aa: CASSPEGGDIEAFF

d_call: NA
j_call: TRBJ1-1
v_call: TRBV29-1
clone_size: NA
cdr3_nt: TGCAGCGTTGTACAGGGGAACACTGAAGCTTTCTTT
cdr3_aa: CSVVQGNTEAFF

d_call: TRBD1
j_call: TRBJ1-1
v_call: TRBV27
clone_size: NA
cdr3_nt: TGTGCCAGCAGTCGGACCTGGACAGGGAGGAACACTGAAGCTTTCTTT
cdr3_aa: CASSRTWTGRNTEAFF

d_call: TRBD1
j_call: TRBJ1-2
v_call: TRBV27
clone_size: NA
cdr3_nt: TGTGCCAGCAGTTCCGCGAGGACAGGGAGAGTGGGCTATGGCTACACCTTC
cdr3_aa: CASSSARTGRVGYGYTF

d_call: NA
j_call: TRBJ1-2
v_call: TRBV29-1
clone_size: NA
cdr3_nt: TGCAGCGTTGGTGGGGGGGACTATGGCTACACCTTC
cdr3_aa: CSVGGGDYGYTF

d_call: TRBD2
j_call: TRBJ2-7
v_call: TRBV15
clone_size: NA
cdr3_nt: TGTGCCACCAGCAGAGAACCTAGCGGGGGCTCCTACGAGCAGTACTTC
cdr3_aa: CATSREPSGGSYEQYF

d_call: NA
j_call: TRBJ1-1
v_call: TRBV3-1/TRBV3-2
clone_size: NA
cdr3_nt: TGTGCCAGCAGCCATAGAGCGGGGGACACTGAAGCTTTCTTT
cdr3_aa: CASSHRAGDTEAFF

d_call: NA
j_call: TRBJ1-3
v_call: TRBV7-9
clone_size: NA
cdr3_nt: TGTGCCAGCAGACCTCCCGTGGGGGGGAAGGGCTCTGGAAACACCATATATTTT
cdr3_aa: CASRPPVGGKGSGNTIYF

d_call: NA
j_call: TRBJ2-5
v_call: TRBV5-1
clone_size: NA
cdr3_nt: TGCGCCAGCAGCGTCCTTTATGAAGAGACCCAGTACTTC
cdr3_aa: CASSVLYEETQYF

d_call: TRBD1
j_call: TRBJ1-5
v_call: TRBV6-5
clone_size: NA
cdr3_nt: TGTGCCAGCCGGGGGGGACAGGGAGTTGGTCAGCCCCAGCATTTT
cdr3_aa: CASRGGQGVGQPQHF

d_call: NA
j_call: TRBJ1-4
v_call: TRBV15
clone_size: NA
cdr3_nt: TGTGCCACCAGCAGAGGGACAGCCCATGAAAAACTGTTTTTT
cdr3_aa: CATSRGTAHEKLFF

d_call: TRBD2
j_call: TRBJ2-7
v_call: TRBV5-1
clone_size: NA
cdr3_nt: TGCGCCAGCTCCCCAGGGGGTAGCGGGAGCTCCTACGAGCAGTACTTC
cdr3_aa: CASSPGGSGSSYEQYF

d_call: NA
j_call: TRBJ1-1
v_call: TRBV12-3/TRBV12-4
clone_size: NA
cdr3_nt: TGTGCCAGCAGCCGGGACACTGAAGCTTTCTTT
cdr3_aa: CASSRDTEAFF

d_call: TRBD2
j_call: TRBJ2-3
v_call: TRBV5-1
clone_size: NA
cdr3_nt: TGCGCCAGCAGCTTGGTGACTAGCGGGGGAGGCACAGATACGCAGTATTTT
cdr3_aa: CASSLVTSGGGTDTQYF

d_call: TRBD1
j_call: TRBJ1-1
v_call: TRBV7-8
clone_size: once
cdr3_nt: TGTGCCAGCAGCTTCGGACAGGGAGGCACTGAAGCTTTCTTT
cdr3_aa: CASSFGQGGTEAFF

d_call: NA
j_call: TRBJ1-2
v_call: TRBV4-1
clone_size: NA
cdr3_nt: TGCGCCAGCAGCCCGTCCGACTTCTATGGCTACACCTTC
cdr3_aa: CASSPSDFYGYTF

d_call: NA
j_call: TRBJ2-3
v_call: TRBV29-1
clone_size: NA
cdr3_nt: TGCAGCGTTGTCACGGGATCTGTAGTAAGAGATACGCAGTATTTT
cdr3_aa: CSVVTGSVVRDTQYF

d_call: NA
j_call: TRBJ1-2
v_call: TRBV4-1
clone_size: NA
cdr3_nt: TGCGCCAGCAGCCAAGATTTCCCCACAGCTTATGGCTACACCTTC
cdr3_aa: CASSQDFPTAYGYTF

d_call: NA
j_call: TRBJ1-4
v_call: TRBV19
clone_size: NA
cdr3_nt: TGTGCCAGTAGCGCACGACAGGCACCTAATGAAAAACTGTTTTTT
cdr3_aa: CASSARQAPNEKLFF

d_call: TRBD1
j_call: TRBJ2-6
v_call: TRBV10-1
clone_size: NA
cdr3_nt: TGCGCCAGCAGTGAGTCACCGGGACAGGGGAAAACTGGGGCCAACGTCCTGACTTTC
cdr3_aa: CASSESPGQGKTGANVLTF

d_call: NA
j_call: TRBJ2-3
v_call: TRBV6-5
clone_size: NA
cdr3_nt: TGTGCCAGTCGAGGGGGGGGGCTTGGAGATACGCAGTATTTT
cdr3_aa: CASRGGGLGDTQYF

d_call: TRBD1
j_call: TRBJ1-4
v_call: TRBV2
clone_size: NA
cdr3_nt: TGTGCCAGCACCCGGACAGGGCGAAAACTGTTTTTT
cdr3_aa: CASTRTGRKLFF

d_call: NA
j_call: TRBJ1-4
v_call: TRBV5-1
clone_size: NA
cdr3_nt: TGCGCCAGCAGCTTGGCAGCGGGTGATGAAAAACTGTTTTTT
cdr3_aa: CASSLAAGDEKLFF

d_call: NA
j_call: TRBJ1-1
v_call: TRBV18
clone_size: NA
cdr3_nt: TGTGCCAGCTCACAGGGGGGGTGGACTGAAGCTTTCTTT
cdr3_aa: CASSQGGWTEAFF

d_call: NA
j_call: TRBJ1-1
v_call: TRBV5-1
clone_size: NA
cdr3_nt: TGCGCCAGCAGCTCGAACGGACACCTCACTTTT
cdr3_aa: CASSSNGHLTF

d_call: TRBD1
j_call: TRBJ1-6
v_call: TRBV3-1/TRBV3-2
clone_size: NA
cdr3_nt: TGTGCCAGCAGCCACGGGACAGGGAATTCACCCCTCCACTTT
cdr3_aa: CASSHGTGNSPLHF

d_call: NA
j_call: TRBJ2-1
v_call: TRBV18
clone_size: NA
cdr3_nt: TGTGCCAGCGTAGTTGAGGGAATCGATGAGCAGTTCTTC
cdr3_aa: CASVVEGIDEQFF

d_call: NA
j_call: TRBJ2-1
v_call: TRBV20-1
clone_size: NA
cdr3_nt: TGCAGTGCTTACCCGTACGGTGAGCAGTTCTTC
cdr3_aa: CSAYPYGEQFF

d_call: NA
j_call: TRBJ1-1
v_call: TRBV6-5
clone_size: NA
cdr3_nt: TGTGCCAGCAGTTACAGGAGGGGGGGGACTGAAGCTTTCTTT
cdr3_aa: CASSYRRGGTEAFF